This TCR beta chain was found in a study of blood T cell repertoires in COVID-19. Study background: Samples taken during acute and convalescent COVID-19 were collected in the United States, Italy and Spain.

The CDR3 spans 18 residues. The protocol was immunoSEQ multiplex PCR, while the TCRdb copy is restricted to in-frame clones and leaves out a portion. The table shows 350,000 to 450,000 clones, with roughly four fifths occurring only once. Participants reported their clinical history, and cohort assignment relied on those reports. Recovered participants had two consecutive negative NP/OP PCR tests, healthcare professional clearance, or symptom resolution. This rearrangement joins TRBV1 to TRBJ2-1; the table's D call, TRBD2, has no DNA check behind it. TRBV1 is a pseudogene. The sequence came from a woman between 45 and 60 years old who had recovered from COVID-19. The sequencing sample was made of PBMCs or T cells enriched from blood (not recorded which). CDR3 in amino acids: CTSSQIAGTSSSYNEQFF. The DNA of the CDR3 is TGCACCAGCAGCCAAATAGCGGGGACGAGTAGCTCCTACAATGAGCAGTTCTTC.